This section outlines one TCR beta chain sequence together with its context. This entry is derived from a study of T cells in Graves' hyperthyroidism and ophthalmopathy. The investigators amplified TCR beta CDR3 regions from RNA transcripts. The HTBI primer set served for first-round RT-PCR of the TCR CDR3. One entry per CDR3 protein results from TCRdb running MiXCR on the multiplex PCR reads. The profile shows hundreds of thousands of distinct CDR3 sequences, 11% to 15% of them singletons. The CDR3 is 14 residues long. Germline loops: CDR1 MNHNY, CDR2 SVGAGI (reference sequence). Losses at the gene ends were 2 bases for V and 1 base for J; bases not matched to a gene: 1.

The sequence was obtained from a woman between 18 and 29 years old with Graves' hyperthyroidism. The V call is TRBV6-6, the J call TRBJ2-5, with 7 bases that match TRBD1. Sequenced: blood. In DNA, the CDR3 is TGTGCCAGCAGTTACCCAGGGGGCCAAGAGACCCAGTACTTC. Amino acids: CASSYPGGQETQYF.